The 25 T cell receptor beta chains listed next were all sequenced from one sample in a study of identical twins (dated by TCRdb to the mid-2010s). Receptor libraries were prepared by 5' RACE. The sequencer listed for this sample is Illumina HiSeq 2000. Clones were called with MiXCR by TCRdb after fastp trimmed the public reads at Q25, and only in-frame beta chains were retained. Duplicate CDR3 protein sequences are folded into a single record with the most common DNA and genes. The sample data list 1.5 million to 2 million distinct CDR3 sequences, and roughly a third of these were observed just once. About 0.27% of the sample lies in the top ten. Sequencing used cord blood. Receptors originate from a newborn girl in good health.

This clonotype appeared a single time. The V gene is TRBV28, the J gene TRBJ2-4; D is ambiguous. The J call may be in error: the DNA end matches TRBJ2-7 better. Germline lookup yields CDR1 MDHEN and CDR2 SYDVKM. The CDR3 loop spans 15 amino acids. CDR3 loop: CASSLTALSSYEQYF. CDR3 DNA: TGTGCCAGCAGTTTAACAGCCTTATCCTCCTACGAGCAGTACTTC.

V is TRBV4-1 and J is TRBJ1-4; 9 bases agree with TRBD1. The CDR3 has 16 residues. The V and J ends lost 1 base and 5 bases, in that order; junction bases with no gene match: 5. CDR1 and CDR2 (germline): MGHRA, YSYEKL. CDR3 nucleotide sequence: TGCGCCAGCAGCCAAGTCCCGGGACAGGGCAATGAAAAACTGTTTTTT. This sequence encodes CASSQVPGQGNEKLFF.

This clonotype was observed a few times. The rearrangement uses TRBV7-9 and TRBJ2-7, with TRBD1 identical over 8 bases. This CDR3 contains 14 residues. CDR1 and CDR2 from the germline V gene are SEHNR and FQNEAQ (reference sequence). The trim removed 3 bases at V and 4 bases at J, leaving 5 bases unmatched. The CDR3 is CASSFPDRVYEQYF. In DNA, the CDR3 is TGTGCCAGCAGCTTCCCGGACAGGGTTTACGAGCAGTACTTC.

This clonotype has more than one count but fewer than ten. The chain couples TRBV10-3 to TRBJ2-7; D is perhaps TRBD1 or TRBD2 (5 bases each). CDR1 is ENHRY and CDR2 is SYGVKD in the germline V gene. Trimming took 9 bases from V and 3 from J, leaving 12 bases between them. The CDR3 consists of 12 residues. The CDR3 is CAIGTDFYEQYF. The CDR3 region has the DNA TGTGCCATTGGGACGGATTTCTACGAGCAGTACTTC.

The rearrangement uses TRBV6-6 and TRBJ1-2; D possibly corresponds to TRBD1 (6 bases). With 2 bases removed from V and 6 bases from J, the gap between germline ends came to 13 bases. Germline V gene sequence: CDR1 MNHNY, CDR2 SVGAGI (reference sequence). The CDR3 consists of 14 residues. The CDR3 here is CASSYRYRVHGYTF. CDR3 nucleotides: TGTGCCAGCAGTTACAGGTACAGGGTACATGGCTACACCTTC.

This clonotype has more than one count but fewer than ten. V and J are TRBV10-3 and TRBJ1-5; 10 bases are a match to TRBD1. CDR3 size: 14 residues. Germline lookup yields CDR1 ENHRY and CDR2 SYGVKD. V shed 0 bases, J shed 7 bases, and the junction held 0 bases outside the gene matches. The DNA of the CDR3 is TGTGCCATCAGTGAGTCGACAGGGGGCCAGCCCCAGCATTTT. Translated, it gives CAISESTGGQPQHF.

This clonotype was recorded only once. This chain links TRBV6-2 or TRBV6-3 with TRBJ2-4; D might be TRBD2 (5 bases). V lost 6 bases, J lost 15 bases, and 21 bases lay in between. CDR1 and CDR2 from the germline V gene are MNHEY and SVGEGT. The CDR3 spans 13 residues. CDR3 bases: TGTGCCAGCAGCTACGGGGTCTCCTACGAGCGGTACTTC. It codes for CASSYGVSYERYF.

This clonotype has at least ten counts. The chain has TRBV2 and TRBJ2-1; the D gene is possibly TRBD1 (6 bases). This CDR3 comprises 14 residues. Per germline, CDR1 SNHLY and CDR2 FYNNEI. Trimming removed 5 bases at V and 2 bases at J, with 10 bases between. CDR3 nucleotides: TGTGCCAGCAGTACAGGGCCGACCTACAATGAGCAGTTCTTC. Translation gives CASSTGPTYNEQFF.

This clonotype was recorded at least ten times. The V call is TRBV24-1, the J call TRBJ2-5, with D unclear. Germline V gene data show CDR1 as KGHDR and CDR2 as SFDVKD. CDR3 length: 12 residues. Trimming cost V 5 bases and J 2 bases, with 5 bases left between them. The CDR3 protein is CATSGGQETQYF. Here the CDR3 DNA reads TGTGCCACCAGTGGAGGTCAAGAGACCCAGTACTTC.

This rearrangement joins TRBV3-1 to TRBJ1-1; possibly TRBD1 for D (6 bases). Deletions cut 3 bases from V and 1 base from J, with 12 bases between. CDR1 and CDR2 from the germline V gene are LGHDT and YNNKEL (reference sequence). This CDR3 comprises 15 residues. The CDR3 DNA follows: TGTGCCAGCAGCCACGGGGACAAGGGGAACACTGAAGCTTTCTTT. Amino acid sequence: CASSHGDKGNTEAFF.

V gene TRBV10-3 combines with J gene TRBJ2-7; D is unclear. The V end was cut by 6 bases, the J end by 0 bases, with 12 bases between. This CDR3 is built from 14 residues. CDR1 ENHRY and CDR2 SYGVKD come from the germline V gene. The chain's CDR3 is CAISAGPPSYEQYF. CDR3 sequence (DNA): TGTGCCATCAGCGCCGGGCCCCCCTCCTACGAGCAGTACTTC.

This chain joins TRBV25-1 and TRBJ1-5; unclear D gene. Trimming removed 1 base at V and 4 bases at J, with 11 bases between. From germline, CDR1 is MGHDK and CDR2 SYGVNS. CDR3 size: 15 residues. The chain's CDR3 is CASSESAGNNQPQHF. CDR3 DNA sequence: TGTGCCAGCAGTGAATCCGCAGGCAATAATCAGCCCCAGCATTTT.

The chain carries TRBV11-2 and TRBJ2-4; tentatively, D is TRBD1 (6 bases). The V gene's germline CDR1 is SGHAT and CDR2 FQNNGV. The CDR3 sequence is 14 residues long. V was trimmed by 1 base and J by 13 bases, leaving 17 bases between them. In nucleotides, the CDR3 is TGTGCCAGCAGCTTAGCCGGTCCCCCAGGGGAGCAGTACTTC. It translates to CASSLAGPPGEQYF.

In the case of this clonotype: A clone one base away is much larger, so this may be a read error. The genes are TRBV4-2 and TRBJ2-5; D may be TRBD1 (5 bases). V shed 2 bases and J shed 0 bases, with 10 bases lying between them. The CDR3 runs 15 residues. The germline CDR1 and CDR2 sequences are LGHNA and YNFKEQ. CDR3 in DNA: TGTGCCAGCAGCCAAATGGGGCAGTACCAAGAGACCCAGTACTTC. Protein: CASSQMGQYQETQYF.

J is TRBJ2-6 and V is TRBV4-2, with a weak D call TRBD1 (6 bases). The ends were cut back, 2 bases at V and 0 bases at J, with 8 bases in the middle. The CDR3 has 16 amino acids. Germline CDR1 is LGHNA and CDR2 is YNFKEQ. The DNA of the CDR3 is TGTGCCAGCAGCCAACGACAGGTCTCTGGGGCCAACGTCCTGACTTTC. This gives the protein CASSQRQVSGANVLTF.

The V gene is TRBV6-1, the J gene TRBJ2-1; D gene uncertain. V shed 2 bases and J shed 10 bases, with 6 bases lying between them. Looked up from germline, CDR1 is MNHNS and CDR2 is SASEGT. The CDR3 covers 11 residues. DNA for the CDR3: TGTGCCAGCAGTGAATGGCGAGAGCAGTTCTTC. Amino acids: CASSEWREQFF.

The chain links TRBV25-1 to TRBJ2-1; 11 nucleotides line up with TRBD2. The V and J ends lost 5 bases and 1 base, in that order; junction bases with no gene match: 16. Germline loops: CDR1 MGHDK, CDR2 SYGVNS. This CDR3 comprises 20 residues. CDR3 nucleotide sequence: TGTGCCAGCAGTCCCCGGAGCGGACTAGCGGGTCAACGATCCTACAATGAGCAGTTCTTC. This gives the protein CASSPRSGLAGQRSYNEQFF.

On this clonotype: This may be a read error: a much more frequent sequence differs by one nucleotide. The chain recombines TRBV29-1 with TRBJ1-2; tentatively, D is TRBD1 (5 bases). Germline V CDR1 and CDR2: SQVTM, ANQGSEA. V dropped 0 bases and J dropped 0 bases, with 11 bases sitting between them. The CDR3 sequence is 15 residues long. The DNA of the CDR3 is TGCAGCGTTGAAGATAGGGGAGCAGCTAACTATGGCTACACCTTC. The encoded protein is CSVEDRGAANYGYTF.

This chain joins TRBV6-6 and TRBJ2-5; D is ambiguous. This CDR3 has 12 residues. Trimming shortened V by 7 bases and J by 11 bases, and 17 bases separated the two germline ends. CDR1 MNHNY and CDR2 SVGAGI come from the germline V gene (reference sequence). The CDR3 reads CASMLYNNEQYF. DNA for the CDR3: TGTGCCAGCATGCTATATAACAATGAGCAGTACTTC.

The genes are TRBV9 and TRBJ2-2; either TRBD1 or TRBD2 may fit D (5 bases each). The CDR3 length is 15 residues. With 3 bases removed from V and 6 bases from J, the gap between germline ends came to 15 bases. CDR1 SGDLS and CDR2 YYNGEE come from the germline V gene. CDR3 protein: CASSARGLRAGELFF. The CDR3, as DNA: TGTGCCAGCAGCGCCCGGGGCCTGAGAGCCGGGGAGCTGTTTTTT.

In this sample, this clonotype turned up a few times. V and J are TRBV3-1 and TRBJ2-7, with 8 bases fitting TRBD1. The CDR3 contains 17 residues. Germline loops: CDR1 LGHDT, CDR2 YNNKEL (reference sequence). J lost 5 bases, V lost 0 bases, and 12 bases had no gene match. CDR3 DNA sequence: TGTGCCAGCAGCCAAGACAAAAACTTCAGGGGGCGGAACGAGCAGTACTTC. This codes for CASSQDKNFRGRNEQYF.

A single count supports this clonotype. This chain joins TRBV7-2 and TRBJ2-5, with 8 bases that match TRBD2. The CDR3 has 14 residues. Looked up from germline, CDR1 is SGHTA and CDR2 is FQGNSA. The ends lost 5 bases at V and 6 bases at J; junction bases unmatched: 8. CDR3: CASSTRGGFKTQYF. The CDR3 coding sequence is TGTGCCAGCAGCACACGGGGGGGCTTTAAGACCCAGTACTTC.

The chain recombines TRBV5-1 with TRBJ2-7; D not resolved. V dropped 0 bases and J dropped 0 bases, with 10 bases sitting between them. CDR3 length equals 15 residues. The germline CDR1 and CDR2 sequences are SGHRS and YFSETQ. In nucleotides, the CDR3 is TGCGCCAGCAGCTTGGACTCAGTCCTCTCCTACGAGCAGTACTTC. This translates into CASSLDSVLSYEQYF.

The chain carries TRBV7-9 and TRBJ2-1; D possibly uses TRBD1 or TRBD2 (7 bases each). Trimming shortened V by 5 bases and J by 9 bases, and 17 bases separated the two germline ends. CDR3 length: 14 residues. From germline, CDR1 is SEHNR and CDR2 FQNEAQ (reference sequence). Written as DNA, the CDR3 is TGTGCCAGCAGCCCCCAGGGGGGGTCGAGTGAGCAGTTCTTC. Its protein is CASSPQGGSSEQFF.

A few counts support this clonotype. J is TRBJ2-5 and V is TRBV12-3 or TRBV12-4; possibly TRBD1 for D (6 bases). Trimming cost V 3 bases and J 3 bases, with 11 bases left between them. The CDR3 totals 14 residues. CDR3 nucleotide sequence: TGTGCCAGCAGTTTGAATGGGGGCAAAGAGACCCAGTACTTC. Protein sequence: CASSLNGGKETQYF.